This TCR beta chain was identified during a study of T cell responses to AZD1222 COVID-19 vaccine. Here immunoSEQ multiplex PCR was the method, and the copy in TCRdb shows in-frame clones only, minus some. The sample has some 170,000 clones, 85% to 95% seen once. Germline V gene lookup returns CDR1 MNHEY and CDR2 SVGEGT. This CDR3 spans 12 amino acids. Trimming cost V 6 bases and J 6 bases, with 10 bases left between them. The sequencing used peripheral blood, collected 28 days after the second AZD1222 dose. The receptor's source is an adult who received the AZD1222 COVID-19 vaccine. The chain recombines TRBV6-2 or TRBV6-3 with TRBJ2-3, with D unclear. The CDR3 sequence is CASSSHTDTQYF. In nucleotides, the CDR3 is TGTGCCAGCAGCTCACACACTGATACGCAGTATTTT.